Listed below are T cell receptor beta chains from one sample, sequenced in a study of shared clonotypes between healthy human individuals. Sequenced by immunoSEQ multiplex PCR; TCRdb stores in-frame clones only, minus some. The table shows hundreds of thousands of clones, with more than 70% occurring only once. Sequencing input: memory CD4+ T cells sorted from blood. The receptors were sampled from a woman under 40 in good health. CDR3s include the opening cysteine and the closing phenylalanine or tryptophan. A D gene is named only where the DNA matches it firmly. The size field is filled for only some rows; it gives once, few, many or a size class.

>NA|TRBV7-2|TRBJ1-1|NA
TGTGCCAGCAGCGCTTTGCCCCTACAGGCACCTGAAGCTTTCTTT
CASSALPLQAPEAFF
>TRBD1|TRBV29-1|TRBJ2-5|NA
TGCAGCGTCCGACAGGGGTCTAGGAGGCTGCAAGAGACCCAGTACTTC
CSVRQGSRRLQETQYF
>TRBD1|TRBV6-1|TRBJ2-5|NA
TGTGCCAGCACTTGGACAGGGGTCGTAGAGACCCAGTACTTC
CASTWTGVVETQYF
>NA|TRBV11-2|TRBJ2-2|many
TGTGCCAGCAAACACACCAGGGAAAGAGTCAGCACCGGGGAGCTGTTTTTT
CASKHTRERVSTGELFF
>NA|TRBV4-1|TRBJ1-2|NA
TGCGCCAGCAGCCAAGCCGGGACCGAGTCGTGGGTTGGCTACACCTTC
CASSQAGTESWVGYTF
>NA|TRBV6-5|TRBJ1-1|NA
TGTGCCAGCAGTTACTGGGGGGCAGGCTTCACTGAAGCTTTCTTT
CASSYWGAGFTEAFF
>TRBD1|TRBV7-9|TRBJ2-1|NA
TGTGCCAGCAGCTCGACAGGGGGCAAGGGCAATGAGCAGTTCTTC
CASSSTGGKGNEQFF
>NA|TRBV2|TRBJ2-7|NA
TGTGCCAGCAGAAGAGACTACGAGCAGTACTTC
CASRRDYEQYF
>TRBD1|TRBV28|TRBJ2-1|once
TGTGCCAGCAGTTCTACAGGGGTATCGGTTAGCGAGCAGTTCTTC
CASSSTGVSVSEQFF
>NA|TRBV6-1|TRBJ2-7|NA
TGTGCCAGCAGTGAGACTTCCTACGAGCAGTACTTC
CASSETSYEQYF
>NA|TRBV11-2|TRBJ1-3|NA
TGTGCCAGCAGAAGTATCAGTGGAAACACCATATATTTT
CASRSISGNTIYF
>TRBD2|TRBV4-1|TRBJ2-4|NA
TGCGCCAGTCAAGGCCTAGCGGGTATTAAAAACATTCAGTACTTC
CASQGLAGIKNIQYF
>NA|TRBV28|TRBJ2-3|NA
TGTGCCAGCAGTTTACGTGATACGCAGTATTTT
CASSLRDTQYF
>TRBD1|TRBV4-1|TRBJ1-1|NA
TGCGCCAGCAGCCAAGCTGTCGGACAGGGGAACACTGAAGCTTTCTTT
CASSQAVGQGNTEAFF
>NA|TRBV7-2|TRBJ2-1|NA
TGTGCCAGCAGCCCTCTCTATGAGCAGTTCTTC
CASSPLYEQFF
>TRBD1|TRBV2|TRBJ1-5|many
TGTGCCAGCACCCGGACAGGAGGGTATCAGCCCCAGCATTTT
CASTRTGGYQPQHF
>NA|TRBV18|TRBJ1-1|few
TGTGCCAGCTCACCTCAACCTGGGGAGAACACTGAAGCTTTCTTT
CASSPQPGENTEAFF